This T cell receptor beta chain stems from a study of T cell responses to AZD1222 COVID-19 vaccine. The germline gives CDR1 MGHRA, CDR2 YSYEKL. The CDR3 is 13 amino acids. V was cut by 2 bases and J by 3 bases, with 8 bases left in between. The study's findings and limits: Vaccine-associated CD4 TCRs spanned spike, dominant at 160-218 and 743-854. Every sample of the repertoires postdated the peak T cell response. Most donors were white British and more were female, and clonal diversity was possibly underestimated. As reported, nearly half of all spike-specific TCRs target variant regions that are unmutated.

Comment on this clone: Its target is not known.

Method: immunoSEQ multiplex PCR; TCRdb's copy keeps in-frame clones and lacks some. This table holds about 140,000 clones, over 90% found once. V and J are TRBV4-1 and TRBJ2-7, with D perhaps TRBD1 (6 bases). The specimen comprised peripheral blood, sampled on day 0 of MenACWY control vaccination. The receptor was derived from an adult in good health. The CDR3 region has the DNA TGCGCCAGCAGCCAACGGACAGACTACGAGCAGTACTTC. Residues: CASSQRTDYEQYF.